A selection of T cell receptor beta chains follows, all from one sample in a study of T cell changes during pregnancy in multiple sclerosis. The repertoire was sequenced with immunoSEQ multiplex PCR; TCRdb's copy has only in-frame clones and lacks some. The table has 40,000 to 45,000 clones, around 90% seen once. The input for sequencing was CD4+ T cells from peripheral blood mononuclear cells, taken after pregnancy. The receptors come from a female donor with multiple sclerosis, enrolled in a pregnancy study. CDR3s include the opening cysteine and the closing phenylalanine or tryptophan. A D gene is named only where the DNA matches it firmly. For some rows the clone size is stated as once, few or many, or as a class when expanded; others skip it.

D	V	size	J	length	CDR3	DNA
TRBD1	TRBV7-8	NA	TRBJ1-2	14	CASSYLRTGRGYTF	TGTGCCAGCAGCTACCTACGGACAGGACGAGGCTACACCTTC
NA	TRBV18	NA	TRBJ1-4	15	CASSLGQTTNEKLFF	TGTGCCAGCTCACTCGGACAGACAACTAATGAAAAACTGTTTTTT
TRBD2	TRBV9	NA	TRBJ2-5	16	CASSGPGGAHQETQYF	TGTGCCAGCAGCGGCCCCGGGGGGGCCCACCAAGAGACCCAGTACTTC
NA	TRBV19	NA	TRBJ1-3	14	CASSPTAYGNTIYF	TGTGCCAGTAGTCCCACAGCCTATGGAAACACCATATATTTT
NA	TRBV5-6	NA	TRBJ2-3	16	CASSARDFRGTDTQYF	TGTGCCAGCAGCGCCCGGGACTTCCGCGGCACAGATACGCAGTATTTT
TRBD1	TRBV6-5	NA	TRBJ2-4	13	CASATGGKNIQYF	TGTGCCAGCGCCACAGGGGGCAAAAACATTCAGTACTTC
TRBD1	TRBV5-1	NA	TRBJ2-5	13	CASGRTGLETQYF	TGCGCCAGCGGACGGACAGGGCTAGAGACCCAGTACTTC
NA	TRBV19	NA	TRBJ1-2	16	CASSTPGVQGGYGYTF	TGTGCCAGTTCCACACCCGGGGTCCAGGGAGGCTATGGCTACACCTTC
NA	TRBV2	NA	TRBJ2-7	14	CASSVVSRGGEQYF	TGTGCCAGCAGTGTTGTTTCGAGGGGAGGCGAGCAGTACTTC
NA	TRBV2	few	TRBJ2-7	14	CASSVRFRAYEQYF	TGTGCCAGCAGTGTGAGGTTCAGGGCCTACGAGCAGTACTTC
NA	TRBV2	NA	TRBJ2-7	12	CASRQQGREQYF	TGTGCCAGCAGGCAACAGGGGAGGGAGCAGTACTTC
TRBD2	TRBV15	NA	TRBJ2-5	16	CATSRELAGGIVTQYF	TGTGCCACCAGCAGAGAACTAGCGGGGGGCATCGTGACCCAGTACTTC
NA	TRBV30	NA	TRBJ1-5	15	CAWSVASGGSQPQHF	TGTGCCTGGAGTGTAGCCTCCGGGGGTAGCCAGCCCCAGCATTTT
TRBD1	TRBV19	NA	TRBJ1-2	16	CASTRWDRALREGYTF	TGTGCCAGTACGAGATGGGACAGGGCGCTCCGGGAGGGCTACACCTTC
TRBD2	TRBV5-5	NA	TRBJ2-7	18	CASSLAPPLAGGSYEQYF	TGTGCCAGCAGCTTGGCCCCCCCTCTAGCGGGGGGCTCCTACGAGCAGTACTTC
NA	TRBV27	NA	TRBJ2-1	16	CASSFLALSSYNEQFF	TGTGCCAGCAGTTTTCTAGCGTTAAGCTCCTACAATGAGCAGTTCTTC
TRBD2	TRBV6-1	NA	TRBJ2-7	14	CASSLAGGPNEQYF	TGTGCCAGTTCACTAGCGGGGGGGCCTAACGAGCAGTACTTC
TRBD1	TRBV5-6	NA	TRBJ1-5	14	CASSLGTGSRPQHF	TGTGCCAGCAGCTTAGGGACAGGGTCGAGGCCCCAGCATTTT
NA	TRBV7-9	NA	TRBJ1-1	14	CASSLLHMNTEAFF	TGTGCCAGCAGCTTATTGCACATGAACACTGAAGCTTTCTTT
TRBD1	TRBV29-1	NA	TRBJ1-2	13	CSGTGGMGYGYTF	TGCAGCGGTACAGGGGGCATGGGCTATGGCTACACCTTC
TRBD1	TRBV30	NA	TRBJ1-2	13	CAWSRTGNYGYTF	TGTGCCTGGAGTAGGACAGGGAACTATGGCTACACCTTC
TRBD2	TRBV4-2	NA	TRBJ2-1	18	CASSRLAGGSSSYNEQFF	TGTGCCAGCAGCCGACTAGCGGGGGGGTCGAGCTCCTACAATGAGCAGTTCTTC
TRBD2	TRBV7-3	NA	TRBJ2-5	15	CASSLTAGGGETQYF	TGTGCCAGCAGCTTAACGGCGGGGGGCGGGGAGACCCAGTACTTC
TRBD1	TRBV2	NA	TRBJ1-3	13	CASSGTGGNTIYF	TGTGCCAGCAGCGGGACAGGGGGAAACACCATATATTTT
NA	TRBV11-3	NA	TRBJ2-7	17	CASSIPYWVASSYEQYF	TGTGCCAGCAGCATCCCCTATTGGGTTGCTAGCTCCTACGAGCAGTACTTC
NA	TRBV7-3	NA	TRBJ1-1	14	CASSLYGEDTEAFF	TGTGCCAGCAGCTTATATGGGGAGGACACTGAAGCTTTCTTT
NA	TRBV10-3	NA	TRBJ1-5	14	CAISHQGNNQPQHF	TGTGCCATTAGCCACCAGGGGAACAATCAGCCCCAGCATTTT
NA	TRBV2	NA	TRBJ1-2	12	CASSDRGGGYTF	TGTGCCAGCAGTGACAGGGGAGGGGGCTACACCTTC
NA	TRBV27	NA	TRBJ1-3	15	CASSIPGTPRNTIYF	TGTGCCAGCAGTATCCCCGGGACACCCCGAAACACCATATATTTT
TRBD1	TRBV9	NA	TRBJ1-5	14	CASSFTGGDQPQHF	TGTGCCAGCAGTTTTACAGGGGGAGATCAGCCCCAGCATTTT
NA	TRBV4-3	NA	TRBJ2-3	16	CASSQEWTNGGDTQYF	TGCGCCAGCAGCCAAGAGTGGACTAACGGGGGAGATACGCAGTATTTT
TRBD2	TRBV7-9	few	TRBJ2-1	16	CASSLALAGSYNEQFF	TGTGCCAGCAGCTTAGCGCTAGCGGGGTCCTACAATGAGCAGTTCTTC
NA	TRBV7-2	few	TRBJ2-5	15	CASSPELGAGETQYF	TGTGCCAGCAGCCCCGAGTTGGGGGCAGGGGAGACCCAGTACTTC
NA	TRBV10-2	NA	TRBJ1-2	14	CASRTRDFVYGYTF	TGCGCCAGCAGAACCCGGGACTTTGTCTATGGCTACACCTTC
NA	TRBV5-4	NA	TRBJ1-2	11	CASGEPRGYTF	TGTGCCAGCGGTGAGCCGAGGGGCTACACCTTC
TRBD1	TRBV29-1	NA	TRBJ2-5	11	CSARDRETQYF	TGCAGCGCTCGGGACAGGGAGACCCAGTACTTC
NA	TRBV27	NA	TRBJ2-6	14	CASHRGSGANVLTF	TGTGCCAGCCACCGGGGCTCTGGGGCCAACGTCCTGACTTTC
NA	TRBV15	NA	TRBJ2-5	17	CATSTGRTAEYQETQYF	TGTGCCACCAGCACGGGGCGGACAGCCGAGTACCAAGAGACCCAGTACTTC
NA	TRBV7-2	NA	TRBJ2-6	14	CATTEVSGANVLTF	TGTGCCACCACGGAGGTCTCTGGGGCCAACGTCCTGACTTTC
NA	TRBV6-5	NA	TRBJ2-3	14	CASSWDWSTDTQYF	TGTGCCAGCAGTTGGGACTGGAGCACAGATACGCAGTATTTT
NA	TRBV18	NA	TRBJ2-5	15	CASSPVLARAETQYF	TGTGCCAGCTCACCCGTGCTAGCACGGGCAGAGACCCAGTACTTC
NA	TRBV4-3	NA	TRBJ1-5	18	CASSQDPPPRGLNQPQHF	TGCGCCAGCAGCCAAGACCCCCCCCCGCGGGGTCTCAATCAGCCCCAGCATTTT
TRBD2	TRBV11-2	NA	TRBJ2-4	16	CASSSVRGGVKNIQYF	TGTGCCAGCAGCTCCGTTCGGGGGGGGGTTAAAAACATTCAGTACTTC
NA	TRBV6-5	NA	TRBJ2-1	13	CASRWGPYNEQFF	TGTGCCAGCAGGTGGGGCCCCTACAATGAGCAGTTCTTC
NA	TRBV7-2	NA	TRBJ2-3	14	CASSVGTNIDTQYF	TGTGCCAGCAGCGTCGGCACTAACATCGATACGCAGTATTTT
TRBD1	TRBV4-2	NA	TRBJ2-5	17	CASSRMGQGDHKETQYF	TGTGCCAGCAGCCGTATGGGACAGGGGGACCATAAAGAGACCCAGTACTTC
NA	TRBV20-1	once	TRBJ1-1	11	CSAGTFSGAFF	TGCAGTGCTGGGACATTCTCCGGAGCTTTCTTT
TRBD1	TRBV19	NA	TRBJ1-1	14	CASSRRTGNTEAFF	TGTGCCAGTAGTCGCCGGACAGGGAACACTGAAGCTTTCTTT
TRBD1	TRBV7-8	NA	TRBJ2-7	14	CASSLGQGNYEQYF	TGTGCCAGCAGCTTAGGACAGGGGAACTACGAGCAGTACTTC
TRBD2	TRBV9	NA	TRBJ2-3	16	CASSHGLAGTTDTQYF	TGTGCCAGCAGCCACGGACTAGCGGGGACCACAGATACGCAGTATTTT
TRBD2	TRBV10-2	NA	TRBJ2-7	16	CASSEGPSGGLYEQYF	TGCGCCAGCAGTGAAGGTCCTAGCGGGGGTCTCTACGAGCAGTACTTC
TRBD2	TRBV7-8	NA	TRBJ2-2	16	CASSFGALRGTGELFF	TGTGCCAGCAGCTTCGGGGCCCTGCGGGGGACCGGGGAGCTGTTTTTT
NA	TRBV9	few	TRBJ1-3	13	CASSVGPGNTIYF	TGTGCCAGCAGCGTGGGCCCTGGAAACACCATATATTTT
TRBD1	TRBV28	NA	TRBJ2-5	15	CASSPGTAYQETQYF	TGTGCCAGCAGTCCCGGGACAGCATACCAAGAGACCCAGTACTTC
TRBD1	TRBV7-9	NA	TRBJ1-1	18	CASSPGTGLYMMNTEAFF	TGTGCCAGCAGCCCTGGGACAGGGCTATATATGATGAACACTGAAGCTTTCTTT
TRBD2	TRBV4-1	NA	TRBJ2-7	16	CASSLGTSGGVYEQYF	TGCGCCAGCAGCCTCGGGACTAGCGGGGGGGTCTACGAGCAGTACTTC
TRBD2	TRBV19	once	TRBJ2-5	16	CASSTLLAGDQETQYF	TGTGCCAGTAGTACCCTACTAGCGGGGGACCAAGAGACCCAGTACTTC